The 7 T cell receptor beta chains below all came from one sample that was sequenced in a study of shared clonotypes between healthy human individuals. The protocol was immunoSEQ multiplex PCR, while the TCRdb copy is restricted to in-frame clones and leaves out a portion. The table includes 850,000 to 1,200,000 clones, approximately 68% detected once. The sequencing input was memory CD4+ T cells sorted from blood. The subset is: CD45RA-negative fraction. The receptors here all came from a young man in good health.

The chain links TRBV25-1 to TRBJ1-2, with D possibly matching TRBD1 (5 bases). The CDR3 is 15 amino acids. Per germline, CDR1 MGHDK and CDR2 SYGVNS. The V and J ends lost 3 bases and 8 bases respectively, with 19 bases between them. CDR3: CASSDPVAGLYGYTF. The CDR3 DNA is TGTGCCAGCAGTGACCCCGTGGCAGGGTTGTACGGCTACACCTTC.

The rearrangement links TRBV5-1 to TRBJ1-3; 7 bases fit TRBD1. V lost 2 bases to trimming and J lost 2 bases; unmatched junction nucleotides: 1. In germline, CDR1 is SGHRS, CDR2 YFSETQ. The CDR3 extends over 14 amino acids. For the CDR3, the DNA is TGCGCCAGCAGCTTAGGACAGGCTGGAAACACCATATATTTT. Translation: CASSLGQAGNTIYF.

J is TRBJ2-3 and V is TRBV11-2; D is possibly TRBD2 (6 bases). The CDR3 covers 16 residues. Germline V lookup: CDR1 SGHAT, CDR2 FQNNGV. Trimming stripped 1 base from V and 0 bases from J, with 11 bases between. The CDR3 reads CASSLGSGFSTDTQYF. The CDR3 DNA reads TGTGCCAGCAGCTTAGGAAGCGGGTTTAGCACAGATACGCAGTATTTT.

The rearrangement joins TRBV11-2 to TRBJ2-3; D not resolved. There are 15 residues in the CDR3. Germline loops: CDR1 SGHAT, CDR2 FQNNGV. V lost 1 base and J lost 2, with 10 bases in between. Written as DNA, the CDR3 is TGTGCCAGCAGCTTAGGCCGGACCTACACAGATACGCAGTATTTT. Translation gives CASSLGRTYTDTQYF. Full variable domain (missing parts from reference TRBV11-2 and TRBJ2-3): EAGVAQSPRYKIIEKRQSVAFWCNPISGHATLYWYQQILGQGPKLLIQFQNNGVVDDSQLPKDRFSAERLKGVDSTLKIQPAKLEDSAVYLCASSLGRTYTDTQYFGPGTRLTVL.

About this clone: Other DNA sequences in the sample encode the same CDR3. For the CDR3, the DNA is TGTGCCAGCAGCTTGCAGGGGAGAGAGACCCAGTACTTC. This encodes CASSLQGRETQYF. This rearrangement joins TRBV5-4 to TRBJ2-5, with TRBD1 as a possible D gene (6 bases). The CDR3 loop spans 13 amino acids. Per germline, CDR1 SGHNT and CDR2 YYREEE (reference sequence). V lost 1 base and J lost 4, with 8 bases in between.

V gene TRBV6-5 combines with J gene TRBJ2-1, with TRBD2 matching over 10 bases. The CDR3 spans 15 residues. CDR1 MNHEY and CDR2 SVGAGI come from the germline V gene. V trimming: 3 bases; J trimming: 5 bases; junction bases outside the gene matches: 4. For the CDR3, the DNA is TGTGCCAGCAGTTATGCTAGCGGGGGAAACAATGAGCAGTTCTTC. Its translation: CASSYASGGNNEQFF.

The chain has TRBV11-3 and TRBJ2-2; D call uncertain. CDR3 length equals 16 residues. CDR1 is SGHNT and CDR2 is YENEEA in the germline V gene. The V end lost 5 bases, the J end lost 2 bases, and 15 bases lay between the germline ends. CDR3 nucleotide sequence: TGTGCCAGCAGCCGCTCGGGTAAAACAAACACCGGGGAGCTGTTTTTT. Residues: CASSRSGKTNTGELFF.